The rows below give T cell receptor beta chains drawn from one sample of a study of OX40 agonist ivuxolimab in advanced cancers. Measured with immunoSEQ multiplex PCR; TCRdb has only the in-frame clones, and not every one. The sample shows about 60,000 clones, approximately 86% of them seen only once. The specimen comprised CD4+ or CD8+ T cells sorted from blood, sampled in a trial of the OX40 agonist ivuxolimab. These receptors were taken from an adult with an advanced solid tumor such as melanoma, head and neck, liver or kidney cancer. CDR3s include the opening cysteine and the closing phenylalanine or tryptophan. Each record gives: clone size, J gene, V gene, D gene, CDR3 protein, CDR3 DNA. The D gene is left open where the match is weak. Clone size, where shown, is once, few, many, or a class for clones that have expanded.

size: NA
J: TRBJ1-3
V: TRBV6-6
D: TRBD1
CDR3: CASSGTGLGSGNTIYF
DNA: TGTGCCAGCTCCGGGACAGGTTTAGGCTCTGGAAACACCATATATTTT

size: NA
J: TRBJ2-1
V: TRBV30
D: TRBD2
CDR3: CAWTLQMTSGIYNEQFF
DNA: TGTGCCTGGACCCTACAAATGACTAGCGGCATCTACAATGAGCAGTTCTTC

size: NA
J: TRBJ2-3
V: TRBV5-4
D: NA
CDR3: CASSLRAGRDTQYF
DNA: TGTGCCAGCAGCCTTCGGGCAGGGAGAGATACGCAGTATTTT

size: NA
J: TRBJ2-3
V: TRBV28
D: TRBD1
CDR3: CASSNQGAGADTQYF
DNA: TGTGCCAGCAGTAATCAGGGGGCCGGCGCAGATACGCAGTATTTT

size: NA
J: TRBJ1-4
V: TRBV6-5
D: NA
CDR3: CASSLTGPNEKLFF
DNA: TGTGCCAGCAGTTTGACGGGCCCTAATGAAAAACTGTTTTTT

size: NA
J: TRBJ2-1
V: TRBV30
D: TRBD2
CDR3: CAWSSLAGAAQQKYNEQFF
DNA: TGTGCCTGGAGTTCTCTAGCGGGGGCTGCACAACAGAAATACAATGAGCAGTTCTTC

size: NA
J: TRBJ2-7
V: TRBV5-1
D: NA
CDR3: CASRRDTSYEQYF
DNA: TGCGCCAGCCGACGGGACACCTCCTACGAGCAGTACTTC

size: NA
J: TRBJ2-5
V: TRBV7-7
D: NA
CDR3: CASSPGASLGGTQYF
DNA: TGTGCCAGCAGCCCCGGGGCAAGCCTCGGTGGTACCCAGTACTTC

size: NA
J: TRBJ1-1
V: TRBV6-5
D: NA
CDR3: CASSYLSGQQHTEAFF
DNA: TGTGCCAGCAGTTACCTGTCCGGGCAGCAACACACTGAAGCTTTCTTT

size: few
J: TRBJ1-6
V: TRBV28
D: TRBD1
CDR3: CASRPGQVNSPLHF
DNA: TGTGCCAGCAGGCCGGGACAGGTGAATTCACCCCTCCACTTT

size: NA
J: TRBJ2-3
V: TRBV5-4
D: NA
CDR3: CASRRGSTDTQYF
DNA: TGTGCCAGCAGACGGGGAAGCACAGATACGCAGTATTTT

size: NA
J: TRBJ1-2
V: TRBV6-5
D: NA
CDR3: CASSPEGSGYTF
DNA: TGTGCCAGCAGCCCCGAAGGGTCCGGCTACACCTTC

size: NA
J: TRBJ1-4
V: TRBV5-8
D: NA
CDR3: CASSIPGSEKLFF
DNA: TGTGCCAGCTCCATTCCGGGGAGTGAAAAACTGTTTTTT

size: once
J: TRBJ2-2
V: TRBV5-1
D: NA
CDR3: CASSTGAGELFF
DNA: TGCGCCAGCAGCACGGGAGCCGGGGAGCTGTTTTTT

size: NA
J: TRBJ1-1
V: TRBV6-1
D: TRBD1
CDR3: CASSDAFAGTGGLGEAFF
DNA: TGTGCCAGCAGTGACGCTTTTGCCGGGACAGGGGGTCTGGGGGAAGCTTTCTTT

size: NA
J: TRBJ2-1
V: TRBV19
D: TRBD2
CDR3: CASSQGGLAAYNEQFF
DNA: TGTGCCAGTAGCCAAGGCGGACTAGCGGCATACAATGAGCAGTTCTTC

size: NA
J: TRBJ1-4
V: TRBV5-6
D: NA
CDR3: CASSVRGDPWGEKLFF
DNA: TGTGCCAGCAGCGTTCGAGGGGACCCTTGGGGTGAAAAACTGTTTTTT

size: NA
J: TRBJ2-7
V: TRBV5-1
D: NA
CDR3: CASSLLQGLGYEQYF
DNA: TGCGCCAGCAGCTTGTTGCAGGGATTGGGGTACGAGCAGTACTTC

size: NA
J: TRBJ2-5
V: TRBV5-1
D: TRBD2
CDR3: CASSGGSSALETQYF
DNA: TGCGCCAGCAGTGGCGGGAGTTCGGCCCTAGAGACCCAGTACTTC

size: NA
J: TRBJ2-3
V: TRBV28
D: TRBD2
CDR3: CASSRTSGRPADTQYF
DNA: TGTGCCAGCAGCCGTACTAGCGGGAGGCCTGCGGATACGCAGTATTTT

size: NA
J: TRBJ2-2
V: TRBV2
D: NA
CDR3: CASGRQLVGMGGELFF
DNA: TGTGCCAGCGGACGTCAACTAGTGGGTATGGGCGGGGAGCTGTTTTTT

size: NA
J: TRBJ2-2
V: TRBV18
D: TRBD1
CDR3: CASSPPALTGGITGELFF
DNA: TGTGCCAGCTCACCACCCGCTCTGACAGGGGGCATCACCGGGGAGCTGTTTTTT

size: NA
J: TRBJ2-5
V: TRBV9
D: TRBD2
CDR3: CASSVSGRYEETQYF
DNA: TGTGCCAGCAGCGTAAGCGGGAGGTATGAAGAGACCCAGTACTTC

size: NA
J: TRBJ2-6
V: TRBV18
D: NA
CDR3: CASSEYSGANVLTF
DNA: TGTGCCAGCTCAGAATACTCTGGGGCCAACGTCCTGACTTTC